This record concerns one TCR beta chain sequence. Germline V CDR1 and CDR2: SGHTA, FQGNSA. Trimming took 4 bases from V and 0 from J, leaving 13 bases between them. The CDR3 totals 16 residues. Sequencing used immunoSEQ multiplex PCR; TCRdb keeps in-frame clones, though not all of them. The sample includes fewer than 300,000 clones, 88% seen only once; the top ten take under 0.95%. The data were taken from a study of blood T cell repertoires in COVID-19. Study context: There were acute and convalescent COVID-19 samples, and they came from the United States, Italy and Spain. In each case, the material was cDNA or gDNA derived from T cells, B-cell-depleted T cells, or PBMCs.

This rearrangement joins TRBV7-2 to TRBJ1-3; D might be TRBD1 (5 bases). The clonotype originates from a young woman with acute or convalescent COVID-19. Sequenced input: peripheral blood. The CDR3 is CASSSVAGVSGNTIYF. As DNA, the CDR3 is TGTGCCAGCAGCTCTGTTGCGGGGGTCTCTGGAAACACCATATATTTT. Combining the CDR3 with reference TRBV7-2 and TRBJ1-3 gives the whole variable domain GAGVSQSPSNKVTEKGKDVELRCDPISGHTALYWYRQSLGQGLEFLIYFQGNSAPDKSGLPSDRFSAERTGGSVSTLTIQRTQQEDSAVYLCASSSVAGVSGNTIYFGEGSWLTVV.